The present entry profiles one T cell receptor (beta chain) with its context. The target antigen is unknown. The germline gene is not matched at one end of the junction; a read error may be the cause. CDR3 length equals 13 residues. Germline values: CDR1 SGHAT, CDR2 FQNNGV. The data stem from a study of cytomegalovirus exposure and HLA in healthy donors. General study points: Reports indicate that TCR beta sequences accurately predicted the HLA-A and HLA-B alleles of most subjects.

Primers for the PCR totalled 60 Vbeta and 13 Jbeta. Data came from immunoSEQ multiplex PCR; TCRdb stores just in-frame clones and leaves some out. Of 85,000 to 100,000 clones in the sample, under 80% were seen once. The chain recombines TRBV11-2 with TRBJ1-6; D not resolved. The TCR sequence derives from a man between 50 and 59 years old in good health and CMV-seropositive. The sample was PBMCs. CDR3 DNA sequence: TGTGCCAGCAGCCAGGTCTACAATTCACCCCTCAACTTT. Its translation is CASSQVYNSPLNF. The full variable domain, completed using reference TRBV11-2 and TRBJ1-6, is EAGVAQSPRYKIIEKRQSVAFWCNPISGHATLYWYQQILGQGPKLLIQFQNNGVVDDSQLPKDRFSAERLKGVDSTLKIQPAKLEDSAVYLCASSQVYNSPLNFGNGTRLTVT.